A single T cell receptor beta chain is shown here with its context. This record belongs to a study of blood T cell repertoires in COVID-19. The wider study: Samples taken during acute and convalescent COVID-19 were collected in the United States, Italy and Spain. In each case, the material was cDNA or gDNA derived from T cells, B-cell-depleted T cells, or PBMCs.

The germline V gene has CDR1 SGHRS and CDR2 YFSETQ. V was trimmed by 7 bases and J by 1 base, leaving 16 bases between them. The CDR3 totals 15 residues. Per the original data handling: Amplification of reference gene primers was used by the study to estimate nucleated cell counts. The assay was immunoSEQ multiplex PCR, and TCRdb's table has in-frame clones only and misses some. D and trimming were read from the DNA, whereas the V and J calls and clone size are those reported in that table. The table records about 120,000 clones, about 91% of them present only once. The chain combines TRBV5-1 with TRBJ2-3, with D possibly TRBD2 on 6 matching bases. Sequenced: peripheral blood. This receptor was taken from a man aged 45-65 years with acute or convalescent COVID-19. CDR3: CASFALAFGTDTQYF. The DNA for the CDR3 is TGCGCCAGCTTCGCCCTAGCGTTCGGCACAGATACGCAGTATTTT.